The 21 T cell receptor beta chains listed next were all sequenced from one sample in a study of T cell responses to AZD1222 COVID-19 vaccine. Clones were sequenced by immunoSEQ multiplex PCR, and TCRdb holds only the in-frame ones, with some missing. The sample consists of 66,000 or so clones, more than 65% of them appearing once. Here the sequenced sample was peripheral blood, taken on day 0 of MenACWY control vaccination. The receptors were sampled from an adult in good health.

The J gene is TRBJ1-1, the V gene TRBV5-1, with TRBD1 as a possible D gene (6 bases). The germline gives CDR1 SGHRS, CDR2 YFSETQ. V was pared by 0 bases and J by 1 base, with 10 bases between. The CDR3 sequence is 15 residues long. CDR3 sequence (DNA): TGCGCCAGCAGCTTGGACAGGGAGAGGAACACTGAAGCTTTCTTT. Amino acids: CASSLDRERNTEAFF.

The chain carries TRBV20-1 and TRBJ1-1; no definite D call. This CDR3 has 10 amino acids. In germline, CDR1 is DFQATT, CDR2 SNEGSKA (reference sequence). V dropped 1 base and J dropped 11 bases, with 8 bases sitting between them. CDR3 nucleotides: TGCAGTGCTAGAGTGAGGCAGGCTTTCTTT. It translates to CSARVRQAFF.

The chain links TRBV13 to TRBJ1-3, with 9 bases aligning to TRBD1. In germline, CDR1 is PRHDT, CDR2 FYEKMQ (reference sequence). The CDR3 covers 15 residues. V gave up 2 bases and J gave up 11 bases; unmatched junction bases: 10. The CDR3: CASSLSGTGFNSIYF. In DNA, the CDR3 is TGTGCCAGCAGCTTATCCGGGACAGGGTTTAATTCCATATATTTT.

The chain combines TRBV7-8 with TRBJ2-7; TRBD2 aligns across 7 bases. The CDR3 totals 15 residues. Germline trimming cut 7 bases from V and 7 bases from J; bases unmatched to any gene: 16. CDR1 and CDR2 (germline): SGHVS, FQNEAQ. CDR3 sequence reads: CASTTFGGGFEEQYF. CDR3 bases: TGTGCCAGCACCACTTTTGGGGGGGGGTTCGAGGAGCAGTACTTC.

The chain joins TRBV30 to TRBJ2-6; D is undetermined. Trimming removed 3 bases from V and 1 base from J, with 4 bases in between. Per the germline V gene, CDR1 is GTSNPN and CDR2 is SVGIG (reference sequence). The CDR3 is made up of 13 amino acids. The CDR3 here is CAWSLSGANVLTF. The CDR3 DNA sequence: TGTGCCTGGAGCCTGTCTGGGGCCAACGTCCTGACTTTC. Full variable domain (outside the CDR3, taken from reference TRBV30 and TRBJ2-6): SQTIHQWPATLVQPVGSPLSLECTVEGTSNPNLYWYRQAAGRGLQLLFYSVGIGQISSEVPQNLSASRPQDRQFILSSKKLLLSDSGFYLCAWSLSGANVLTFGAGSRLTVL.

The chain employs TRBV5-1 and TRBJ2-5; D not resolved. Trimming removed 0 bases at V and 1 base at J, with 7 bases between. The CDR3 extends over 14 amino acids. CDR1 is SGHRS, CDR2 YFSETQ, per germline. In DNA form, the CDR3 reads TGCGCCAGCAGCTTGGGTGTATCCCAAGAGACCCAGTACTTC. Amino acid sequence: CASSLGVSQETQYF.

The gene calls are TRBV2 and TRBJ2-7; 10 bases map to TRBD1. The CDR3 consists of 12 residues. V trimming: 9 bases; J trimming: 3 bases; junction bases outside the gene matches: 2. CDR1 SNHLY and CDR2 FYNNEI come from the germline V gene. CDR3 nucleotide sequence: TGTGCCAGTGGACAGGGGGTCTACGAGCAGTACTTC. Residues: CASGQGVYEQYF. Looking up the rest from reference TRBV2 and TRBJ2-7 gives the full variable domain: EPEVTQTPSHQVTQMGQEVILRCVPISNHLYFYWYRQILGQKVEFLVSFYNNEISEKSEIFDDQFSVERPDGSNFTLKIRSTKLEDSAMYFCASGQGVYEQYFGPGTRLTVT.

This sequence joins TRBV19 and TRBJ2-7; D gene ambiguous. The CDR3 loop spans 14 amino acids. The germline V and J ends were trimmed by 8 bases and 6 bases, with 20 bases remaining between them. From germline, CDR1 is LNHDA and CDR2 SQIVND (reference sequence). CDR3 amino acids: CASSADPGLPEQYF. The CDR3 DNA follows: TGTGCCAGTTCTGCGGACCCAGGTCTGCCCGAGCAGTACTTC.

The chain recombines TRBV27 with TRBJ2-7; TRBD2 matches at 8 bases. This CDR3 region has 15 residues. Germline-derived CDR1 and CDR2 are MNHEY and SMNVEV (reference sequence). Trimming at V came to 4 bases and at J to 3 bases, leaving 8 bases not matched to a gene. The CDR3 protein is CASSSGLAGIYEQYF. CDR3 in DNA: TGTGCCAGCAGTTCCGGTTTAGCGGGAATCTACGAGCAGTACTTC.

The chain combines TRBV5-6 with TRBJ1-6, with D possibly matching TRBD1 (6 bases). The CDR3 covers 17 residues. CDR1 and CDR2 (germline): SGHDT, YYEEEE. V dropped 4 bases and J dropped 6 bases, with 20 bases sitting between them. The CDR3 DNA reads TGTGCCAGCAGCAAGAGGGAGACAGGCCGACGTAATTCACCCCTCCACTTT. This translates into CASSKRETGRRNSPLHF.

V usage is TRBV29-1 and J usage is TRBJ2-7; D assignment may be TRBD1 or TRBD2 (5 bases each). The CDR3 covers 20 residues. Germline V CDR1 and CDR2: SQVTM, ANQGSEA. V was shortened by 4 bases and J by 0 bases, with 31 bases between the two germline ends. For the CDR3, the DNA is TGCAGCGTTGCAATCTGGGGGACCGAGGGGAACACAGAAGTCTCCTACGAGCAGTACTTC. Protein product: CSVAIWGTEGNTEVSYEQYF.

The rearrangement links TRBV19 to TRBJ1-1; D is unresolved. The V end lost 0 bases, the J end lost 4 bases, and 12 bases lay between the germline ends. From germline, CDR1 is LNHDA and CDR2 SQIVND (reference sequence). The CDR3 is made up of 15 amino acids. For the CDR3, the DNA is TGTGCCAGTAGTATAGATCTCCATCGAGTCACTGAAGCTTTCTTT. Its protein is CASSIDLHRVTEAFF.

This rearrangement joins TRBV5-4 to TRBJ2-7; 10 positions match TRBD1. The germline gives CDR1 SGHNT, CDR2 YYREEE (reference sequence). This CDR3 is built from 16 residues. Losses at the gene ends were 2 bases for V and 4 bases for J; bases not matched to a gene: 9. The DNA of the CDR3 is TGTGCCAGCAGCTTAGCGGGTCGGGACAGGGGATACGAGCAGTACTTC. It specifies CASSLAGRDRGYEQYF. The full variable domain, in which reference TRBV5-4 and TRBJ2-7 provide the parts outside the CDR3, is ETGVTQSPTHLIKTRGQQVTLRCSSQSGHNTVSWYQQALGQGPQFIFQYYREEENGRGNFPPRFSGLQFPNYSSELNVNALELDDSALYLCASSLAGRDRGYEQYFGPGTRLTVT.

The V gene is TRBV7-2, the J gene TRBJ1-4; 7 bases line up with TRBD1. The ends lost 3 bases at V and 3 bases at J; junction bases unmatched: 4. The CDR3 has 15 residues. Looked up from germline, CDR1 is SGHTA and CDR2 is FQGNSA. DNA of the CDR3: TGTGCCAGCAGCTTGGACAGGCGGGCTAATGAAAAACTGTTTTTT. This codes for CASSLDRRANEKLFF.

The chain uses TRBV5-1 and TRBJ2-7; D is tentatively TRBD1 or TRBD2 (5 bases each). The CDR3 consists of 14 residues. Trimming removed 4 bases from V and 0 bases from J, with 11 bases in between. Germline loops: CDR1 SGHRS, CDR2 YFSETQ. In nucleotides, the CDR3 is TGCGCCAGCAGCCGGGACGCAAGCTCCTACGAGCAGTACTTC. Translated: CASSRDASSYEQYF.

The rearrangement links TRBV19 to TRBJ2-7; 10 nucleotides match TRBD1. CDR1 and CDR2 from the germline V gene are LNHDA and SQIVND (reference sequence). V lost 6 bases, J lost 3 bases, and 11 bases stayed unmatched. There are 16 residues in the CDR3. CDR3 residues: CASSSRWRTGGYEQYF. CDR3 sequence (DNA): TGTGCCAGTAGCTCCCGCTGGAGGACAGGGGGCTACGAGCAGTACTTC.

The chain combines TRBV18 with TRBJ2-1; no reliable D call. V shed 3 bases and J shed 0 bases, with 18 bases lying between them. This CDR3 contains 18 residues. In germline, CDR1 is KGHSH, CDR2 LQKENI. DNA of the CDR3: TGTGCCAGCTCACCTCTGAGTCTTAAGAAATCCTCCTACAATGAGCAGTTCTTC. It yields the protein CASSPLSLKKSSYNEQFF.

This chain uses TRBV27 with TRBJ2-5; 10 bases map to TRBD2. V was pared by 5 bases and J by 7 bases, with 7 bases of the junction left unmatched. The CDR3 totals 14 residues. Looked up from germline, CDR1 is MNHEY and CDR2 is SMNVEV (reference sequence). The chain's CDR3 is CASSPSGRIVTQYF. The DNA for the CDR3 is TGTGCCAGCAGTCCTAGCGGGAGAATAGTGACCCAGTACTTC.

The chain joins TRBV10-2 to TRBJ1-5, with 8 bases matching TRBD1. V was clipped by 7 bases and J by 7 bases; unmatched bases: 6. CDR3 length: 13 amino acids. The germline gives CDR1 WSHSY, CDR2 SAAADI. The DNA of the CDR3 is TGCGCCAGCACAGACAGGGGAAGCCAGCCCCAGCATTTT. The encoded protein is CASTDRGSQPQHF.

Written as DNA, the CDR3 is TGTGCCAGCAGTGGACACTACGAGCAGTACTTC. Its protein product is CASSGHYEQYF. The rearrangement uses TRBV2 and TRBJ2-7; D remains ambiguous. The V gene's germline CDR1 is SNHLY and CDR2 FYNNEI. The CDR3 has 11 amino acids. Trimming pared 4 bases from V and 3 bases from J, leaving 4 bases between. The whole variable domain, remainder taken from reference TRBV2 and TRBJ2-7, is EPEVTQTPSHQVTQMGQEVILRCVPISNHLYFYWYRQILGQKVEFLVSFYNNEISEKSEIFDDQFSVERPDGSNFTLKIRSTKLEDSAMYFCASSGHYEQYFGPGTRLTVT.

This clone was counted many times. The chain links TRBV4-1 to TRBJ1-3; 7 positions match TRBD1. V shed 0 bases and J 0 bases; nucleotides not matched to a gene: 14. The germline CDR1 and CDR2 sequences are MGHRA and YSYEKL. The CDR3 extends over 20 amino acids. The CDR3 loop reads CASSQDPLTGARDSGNTIYF. CDR3 DNA: TGCGCCAGCAGCCAAGACCCGCTAACAGGGGCTCGGGACTCTGGAAACACCATATATTTT.